This T cell receptor (beta chain) came from a study of neurological immune-mediated disorders. The making of cDNA relied on 5'RACE with 10-nucleotide random UMIs. Via MiXCR, TCRdb re-called the 5' RACE reads, giving one row per CDR3 protein. This table has about 120,000 distinct CDR3 sequences, roughly 3.2% appearing once. This clonotype was counted ten times or more. Trimming stripped 5 bases from V and 6 bases from J, with 9 bases between. Looked up from germline, CDR1 is SQVTM and CDR2 is ANQGSEA. This CDR3 spans 11 amino acids. The sample comprised PBMCs. The TCR was taken from a woman aged 25 to 39 with multiple sclerosis. The J gene is TRBJ2-3, the V gene TRBV29-1; no firm D call. Here the CDR3 DNA reads TGCAGCGTTCGTTCATCGGATACGCAGTATTTT. Translating gives CSVRSSDTQYF.